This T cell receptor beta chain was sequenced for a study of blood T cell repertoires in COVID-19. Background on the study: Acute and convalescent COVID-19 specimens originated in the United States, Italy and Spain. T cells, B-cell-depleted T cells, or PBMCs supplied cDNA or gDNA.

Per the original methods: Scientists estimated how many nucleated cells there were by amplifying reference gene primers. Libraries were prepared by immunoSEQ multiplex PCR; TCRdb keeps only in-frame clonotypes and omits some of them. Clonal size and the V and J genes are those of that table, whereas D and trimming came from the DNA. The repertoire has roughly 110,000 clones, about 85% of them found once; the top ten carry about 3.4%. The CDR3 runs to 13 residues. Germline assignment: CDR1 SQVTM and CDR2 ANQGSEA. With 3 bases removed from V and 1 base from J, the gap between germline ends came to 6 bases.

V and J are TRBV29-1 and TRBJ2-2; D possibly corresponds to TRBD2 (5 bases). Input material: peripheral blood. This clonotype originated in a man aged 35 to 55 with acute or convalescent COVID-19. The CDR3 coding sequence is TGCAGCGTTGAGGCGGGGAACACCGGGGAGCTGTTTTTT. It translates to CSVEAGNTGELFF.